The present T cell receptor (beta chain) was sequenced within a study of blood T cell repertoires in COVID-19. About the study: Samples representing acute and convalescent COVID-19 were sourced from the United States, Italy and Spain. PBMCs, B-cell-depleted T cells, or T cells were the source of the cDNA or gDNA that made up the material.

As originally analysed: It was from reference gene primer amplification that nucleated cell counts were estimated. TCRdb keeps only in-frame clones here, not all; method: immunoSEQ multiplex PCR. V, J and clone size reflect that table, while D and trimming were determined from the DNA. The profile shows 60,000 or so clones, 82% of them singletons. The TCR originated in a human donor in a cohort sampled during active COVID-19. Sample: peripheral blood.

The CDR3 nucleotides read TGTGCCAGCAGCTCATCCGGGACAGACCTATTCACAGATACGCAGTATTTT. As protein: CASSSSGTDLFTDTQYF. The chain links TRBV7-6 to TRBJ2-3; 7 bases agree with TRBD1. The trim removed 4 bases at V and 2 bases at J, leaving 12 bases unmatched. Germline-derived CDR1 and CDR2 are SGHVS and FNYEAQ. This CDR3 has 17 residues.